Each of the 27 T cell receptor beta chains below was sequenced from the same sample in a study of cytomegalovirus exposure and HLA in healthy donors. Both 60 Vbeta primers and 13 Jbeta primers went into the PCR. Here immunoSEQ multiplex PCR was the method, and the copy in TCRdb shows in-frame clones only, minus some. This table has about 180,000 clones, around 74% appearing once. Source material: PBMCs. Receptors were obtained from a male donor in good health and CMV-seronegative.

CDR3 nucleotides: TGTGCCAGCAGTTTACGGGCTAACGGGAGGGCCCCAGATACGCAGTATTTT. This translates into CASSLRANGRAPDTQYF. The chain carries TRBV27 and TRBJ2-3, with 8 bases matching TRBD2. In germline, CDR1 is MNHEY, CDR2 SMNVEV (reference sequence). Trimming at V came to 2 bases and at J to 4 bases, leaving 11 bases not matched to a gene. This CDR3 has 17 residues.

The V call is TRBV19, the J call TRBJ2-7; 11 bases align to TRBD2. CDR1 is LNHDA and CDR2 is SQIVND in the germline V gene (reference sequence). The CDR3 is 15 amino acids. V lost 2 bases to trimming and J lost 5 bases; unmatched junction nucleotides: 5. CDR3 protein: CASSIFTSGSDEQYF. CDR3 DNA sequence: TGTGCCAGTAGTATATTCACTAGCGGGAGCGACGAGCAGTACTTC.

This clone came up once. The DNA of the CDR3 is TGTGCCAGCAGTTACCCTATAGGAGAAGCCTACAATGAGCAGTTCTTC. Encoded protein: CASSYPIGEAYNEQFF. V gene TRBV6-6 combines with J gene TRBJ2-1; D is uncertain. The CDR3 runs 16 residues. Germline V lookup: CDR1 MNHNY, CDR2 SVGAGI (reference sequence). V was clipped by 2 bases and J by 2 bases, with 13 bases between them.

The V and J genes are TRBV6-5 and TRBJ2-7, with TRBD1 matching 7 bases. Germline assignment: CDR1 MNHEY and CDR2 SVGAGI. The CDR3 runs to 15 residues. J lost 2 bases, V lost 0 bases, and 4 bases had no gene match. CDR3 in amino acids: CASSYSRGQAYEQYF. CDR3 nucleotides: TGTGCCAGCAGTTACTCGCGCGGACAGGCCTACGAGCAGTACTTC.

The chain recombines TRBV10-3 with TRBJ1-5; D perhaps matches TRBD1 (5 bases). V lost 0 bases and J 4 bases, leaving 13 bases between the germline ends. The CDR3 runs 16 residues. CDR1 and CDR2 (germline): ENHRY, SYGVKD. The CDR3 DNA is TGTGCCATCAGTGAGTCGGGGCAGGGTCCAAATCAGCCCCAGCATTTT. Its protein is CAISESGQGPNQPQHF.

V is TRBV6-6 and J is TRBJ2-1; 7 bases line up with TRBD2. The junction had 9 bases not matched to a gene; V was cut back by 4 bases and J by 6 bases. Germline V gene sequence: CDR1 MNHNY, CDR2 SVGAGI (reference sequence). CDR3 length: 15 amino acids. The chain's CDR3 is CASSSPAGGSNEQFF. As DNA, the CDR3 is TGTGCCAGCAGTTCACCGGCGGGCGGGAGCAATGAGCAGTTCTTC.

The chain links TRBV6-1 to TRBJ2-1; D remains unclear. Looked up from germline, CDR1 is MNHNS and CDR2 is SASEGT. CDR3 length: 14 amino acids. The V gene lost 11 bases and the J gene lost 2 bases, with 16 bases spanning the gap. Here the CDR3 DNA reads TGTGCCGGCGTGGCAGGCCCTACCTACAATGAGCAGTTCTTC. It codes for CAGVAGPTYNEQFF.

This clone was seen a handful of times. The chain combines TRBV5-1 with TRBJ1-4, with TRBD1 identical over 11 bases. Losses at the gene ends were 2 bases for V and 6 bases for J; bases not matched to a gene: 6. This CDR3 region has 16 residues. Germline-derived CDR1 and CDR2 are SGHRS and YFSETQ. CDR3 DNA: TGCGCCAGCAGCTTAATAGGACAGGGGGCGTATGAAAAACTGTTTTTT. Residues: CASSLIGQGAYEKLFF.

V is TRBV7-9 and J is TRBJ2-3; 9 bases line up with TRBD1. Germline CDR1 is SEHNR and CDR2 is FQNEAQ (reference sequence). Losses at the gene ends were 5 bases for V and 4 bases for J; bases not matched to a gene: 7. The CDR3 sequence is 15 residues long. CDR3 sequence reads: CASSGPGQGPDTQYF. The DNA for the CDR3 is TGTGCCAGCAGCGGACCCGGACAGGGGCCAGATACGCAGTATTTT.

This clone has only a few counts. In DNA, the CDR3 is TGTGCCTGGAGTGGTGGAGACAGGGCGGCCTACGAGCAGTACTTC. Its translation: CAWSGGDRAAYEQYF. The chain carries TRBV30 and TRBJ2-7, with TRBD1 matching over 7 bases. J lost 2 bases, V lost 1 base, and 8 bases had no gene match. This CDR3 is built from 15 residues. The germline CDR1 and CDR2 sequences are GTSNPN and SVGIG (reference sequence).

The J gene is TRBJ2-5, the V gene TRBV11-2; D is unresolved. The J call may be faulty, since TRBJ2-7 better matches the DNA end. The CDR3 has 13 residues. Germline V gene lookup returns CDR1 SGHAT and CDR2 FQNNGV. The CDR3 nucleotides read TGTGCCAGCAGCTATGAGGAGTTCTACGAGCAGTACTTC. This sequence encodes CASSYEEFYEQYF.

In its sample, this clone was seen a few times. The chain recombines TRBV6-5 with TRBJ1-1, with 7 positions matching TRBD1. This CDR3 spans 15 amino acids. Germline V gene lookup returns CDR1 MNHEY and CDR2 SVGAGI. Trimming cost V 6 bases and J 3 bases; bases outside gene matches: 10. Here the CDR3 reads CASSRTGERDTEAFF. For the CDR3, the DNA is TGTGCCAGCAGCCGAACAGGGGAAAGGGACACTGAAGCTTTCTTT.

For the CDR3, the DNA is TGCGCCAGCAGCCAAGCGACAAGCTCTGGAAACACCATATATTTT. As protein: CASSQATSSGNTIYF. The chain recombines TRBV4-1 with TRBJ1-3; D unresolved. CDR3 length equals 15 residues. Germline-derived CDR1 and CDR2 are MGHRA and YSYEKL. V was cut by 1 base and J by 0 bases, with 7 bases left in between.

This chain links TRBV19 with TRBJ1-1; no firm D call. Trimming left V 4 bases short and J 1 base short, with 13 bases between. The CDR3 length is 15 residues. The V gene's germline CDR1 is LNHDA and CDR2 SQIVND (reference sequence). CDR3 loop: CASSTSGEGNTEAFF. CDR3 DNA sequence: TGTGCCAGTAGTACGTCGGGAGAAGGGAACACTGAAGCTTTCTTT.

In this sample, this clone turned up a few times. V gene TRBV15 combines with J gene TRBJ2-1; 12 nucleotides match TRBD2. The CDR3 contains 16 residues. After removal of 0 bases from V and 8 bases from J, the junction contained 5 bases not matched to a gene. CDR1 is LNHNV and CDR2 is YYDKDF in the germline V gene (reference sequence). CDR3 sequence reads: CATSRELAGGMDEQFF. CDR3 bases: TGTGCCACCAGCAGAGAACTAGCGGGGGGCATGGATGAGCAGTTCTTC.

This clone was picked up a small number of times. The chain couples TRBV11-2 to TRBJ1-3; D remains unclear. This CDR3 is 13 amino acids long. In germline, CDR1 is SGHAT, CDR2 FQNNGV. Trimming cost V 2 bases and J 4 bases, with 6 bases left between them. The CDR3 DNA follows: TGTGCCAGCAGCTTAACAGACGGAAACACCATATATTTT. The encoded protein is CASSLTDGNTIYF.

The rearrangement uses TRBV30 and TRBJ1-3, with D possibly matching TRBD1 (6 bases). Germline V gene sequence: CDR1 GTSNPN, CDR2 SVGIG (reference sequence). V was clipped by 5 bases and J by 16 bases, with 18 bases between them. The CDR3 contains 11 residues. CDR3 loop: CAWATTGNLYF. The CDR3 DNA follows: TGTGCCTGGGCAACGACAGGAAATCTGTATTTT.

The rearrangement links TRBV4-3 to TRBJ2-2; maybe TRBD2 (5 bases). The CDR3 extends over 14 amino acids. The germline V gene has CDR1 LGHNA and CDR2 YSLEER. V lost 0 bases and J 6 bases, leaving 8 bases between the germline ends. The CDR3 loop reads CASSQDSGAGELFF. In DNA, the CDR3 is TGCGCCAGCAGCCAAGATTCCGGGGCCGGGGAGCTGTTTTTT.

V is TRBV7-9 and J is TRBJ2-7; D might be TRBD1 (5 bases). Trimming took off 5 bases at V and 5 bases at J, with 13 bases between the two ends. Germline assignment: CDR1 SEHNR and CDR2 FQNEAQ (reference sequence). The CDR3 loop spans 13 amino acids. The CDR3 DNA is TGTGCCAGCAGCCCGGCAGGGTCGGACGAGCAGTACTTC. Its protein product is CASSPAGSDEQYF. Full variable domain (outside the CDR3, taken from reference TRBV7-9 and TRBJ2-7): DTGVSQNPRHKITKRGQNVTFRCDPISEHNRLYWYRQTLGQGPEFLTYFQNEAQLEKSRLLSDRFSAERPKGSFSTLEIQRTEQGDSAMYLCASSPAGSDEQYFGPGTRLTVT.

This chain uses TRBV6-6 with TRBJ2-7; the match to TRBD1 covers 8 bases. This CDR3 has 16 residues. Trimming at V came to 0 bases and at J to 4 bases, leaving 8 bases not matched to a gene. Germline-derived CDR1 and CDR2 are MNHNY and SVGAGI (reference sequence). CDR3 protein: CASSYSTGQGAYEQYF. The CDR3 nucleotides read TGTGCCAGCAGTTACTCGACGGGGCAGGGGGCATACGAGCAGTACTTC.

CDR3 in DNA: TGCGCCAGCAGCTCCCAGACAGGGACCCAAGAGACCCAGTACTTC. It specifies CASSSQTGTQETQYF. J is TRBJ2-5 and V is TRBV5-1, with 7 positions matching TRBD1. Looked up from germline, CDR1 is SGHRS and CDR2 is YFSETQ. The CDR3 totals 15 residues. After removal of 3 bases from V and 1 base from J, the junction contained 6 bases not matched to a gene.

CDR3 region: CATSRDILGGQPQHF. Written as DNA, the CDR3 is TGTGCCACCAGCAGAGATATTTTGGGGGGTCAGCCCCAGCATTTT. The chain combines TRBV15 with TRBJ1-5; possibly TRBD1 for D (5 bases). Germline-derived CDR1 and CDR2 are LNHNV and YYDKDF (reference sequence). The V end was cut by 0 bases, the J end by 6 bases, with 12 bases between. The CDR3 runs to 15 residues.

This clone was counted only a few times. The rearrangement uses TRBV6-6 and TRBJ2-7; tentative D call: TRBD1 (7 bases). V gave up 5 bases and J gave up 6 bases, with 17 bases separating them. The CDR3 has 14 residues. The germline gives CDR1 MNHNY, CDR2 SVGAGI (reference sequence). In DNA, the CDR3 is TGTGCCAGCAGTAGCAGGGGGGTGATACTCGAGCAGTACTTC. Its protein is CASSSRGVILEQYF.

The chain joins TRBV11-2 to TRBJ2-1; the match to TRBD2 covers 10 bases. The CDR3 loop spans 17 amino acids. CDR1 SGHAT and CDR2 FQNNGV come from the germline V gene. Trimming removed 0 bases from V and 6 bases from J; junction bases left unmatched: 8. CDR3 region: CASSLDWSSGSINEQFF. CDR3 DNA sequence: TGTGCCAGCAGCTTAGATTGGTCTAGCGGGAGTATCAATGAGCAGTTCTTC.

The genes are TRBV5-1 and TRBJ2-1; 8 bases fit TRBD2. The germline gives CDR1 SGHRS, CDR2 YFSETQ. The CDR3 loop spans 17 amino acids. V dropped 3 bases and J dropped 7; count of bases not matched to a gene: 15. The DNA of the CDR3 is TGCGCCAGCAGCTCCCTTTACGGGGGGGGCCGGGGTAATGAGCAGTTCTTC. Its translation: CASSSLYGGGRGNEQFF.

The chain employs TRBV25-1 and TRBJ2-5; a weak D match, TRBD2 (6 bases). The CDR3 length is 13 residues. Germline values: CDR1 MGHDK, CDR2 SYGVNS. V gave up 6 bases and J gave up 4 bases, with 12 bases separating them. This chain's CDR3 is CASSNSRGETQYF. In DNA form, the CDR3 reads TGTGCCAGCAGCAACTCGCGGGGAGAGACCCAGTACTTC.

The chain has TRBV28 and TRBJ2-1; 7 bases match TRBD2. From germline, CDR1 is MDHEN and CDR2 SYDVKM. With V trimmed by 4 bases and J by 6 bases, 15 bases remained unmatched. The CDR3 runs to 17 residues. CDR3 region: CASSSPSGANPPNEQFF. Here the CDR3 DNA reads TGTGCCAGCAGTTCCCCTAGCGGAGCAAACCCCCCCAATGAGCAGTTCTTC. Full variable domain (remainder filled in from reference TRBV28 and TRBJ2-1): DVKVTQSSRYLVKRTGEKVFLECVQDMDHENMFWYRQDPGLGLRLIYFSYDVKMKEKGDIPEGYSVSREKKERFSLILESASTNQTSMYLCASSSPSGANPPNEQFFGPGTRLTVL.